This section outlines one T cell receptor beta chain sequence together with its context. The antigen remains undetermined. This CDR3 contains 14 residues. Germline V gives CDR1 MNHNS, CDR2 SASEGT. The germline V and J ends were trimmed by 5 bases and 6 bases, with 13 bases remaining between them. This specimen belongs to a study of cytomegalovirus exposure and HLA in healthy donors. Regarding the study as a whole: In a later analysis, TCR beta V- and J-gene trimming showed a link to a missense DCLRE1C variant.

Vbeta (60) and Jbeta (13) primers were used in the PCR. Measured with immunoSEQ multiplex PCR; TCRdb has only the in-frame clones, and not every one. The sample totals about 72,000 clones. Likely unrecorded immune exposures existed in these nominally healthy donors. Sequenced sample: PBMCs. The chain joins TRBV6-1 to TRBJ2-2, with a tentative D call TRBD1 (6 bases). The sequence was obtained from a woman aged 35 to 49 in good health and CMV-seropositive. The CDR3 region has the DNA TGTGCCAGCAGTCGGGCCAGGGGTCCCGGGGAGCTGTTTTTT. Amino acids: CASSRARGPGELFF.